The 6 T cell receptor beta chains given below trace back to one sample, sequenced in a study of CD8 T cells in Susac syndrome. Roughly 0.45 to 1 ug RNA was reverse transcribed with random hexamers. TCRdb re-called the immunoSEQ multiplex PCR reads through MiXCR, storing one row per CDR3 protein. The sample includes about 250,000 distinct CDR3 sequences, roughly 95% of them seen just once. The sequenced sample was CD4+ T cells from PBMCs. Receptor source: a human donor with multiple sclerosis.

This chain joins TRBV18 and TRBJ2-2; D possibly corresponds to TRBD2 (6 bases). This CDR3 is built from 14 residues. Germline CDR1 KGHSH, CDR2 LQKENI. Trimming stripped 3 bases from V and 2 bases from J, with 7 bases between. The CDR3 DNA is TGTGCCAGCTCACCCGCGGGAAACACCGGGGAGCTGTTTTTT. It translates to CASSPAGNTGELFF.

This chain links TRBV27 with TRBJ1-2; the D gene is possibly TRBD1 (6 bases). The CDR3 sequence is 13 residues long. Trimming pared 4 bases from V and 6 bases from J, leaving 12 bases between. Germline V CDR1 and CDR2: MNHEY, SMNVEV (reference sequence). In DNA form, the CDR3 reads TGTGCCAGCAGTTCCGGGGGGGCGGATGGCTACACCTTC. Its protein is CASSSGGADGYTF.

This clonotype has just a few counts. The chain uses TRBV7-9 and TRBJ2-5; 10 bases match TRBD1. The CDR3 is made up of 14 amino acids. V gave up 6 bases and J gave up 2 bases; unmatched junction bases: 3. Germline CDR1 and CDR2: SEHNR and FQNEAQ (reference sequence). The CDR3 bases are TGTGCCAGCAGTCCGGGACAGGGGCAAGAGACCCAGTACTTC. Translating it yields CASSPGQGQETQYF. Full variable domain (remainder filled in from reference TRBV7-9 and TRBJ2-5): DTGVSQNPRHKITKRGQNVTFRCDPISEHNRLYWYRQTLGQGPEFLTYFQNEAQLEKSRLLSDRFSAERPKGSFSTLEIQRTEQGDSAMYLCASSPGQGQETQYFGPGTRLLVL.

The chain carries TRBV5-4 and TRBJ1-3, with TRBD1 matching over 7 bases. The CDR3 loop spans 14 amino acids. Germline V gene lookup returns CDR1 SGHNT and CDR2 YYREEE (reference sequence). Losses at the gene ends were 4 bases for V and 2 bases for J; bases not matched to a gene: 3. CDR3 sequence: CASSPGTAGNTIYF. The CDR3 DNA is TGTGCCAGCAGCCCCGGGACAGCTGGAAACACCATATATTTT.

The chain uses TRBV20-1 and TRBJ2-3; D ambiguous. Trimming pared 3 bases from V and 0 bases from J, leaving 10 bases between. CDR3 length: 14 residues. CDR1 and CDR2 from the germline V gene are DFQATT and SNEGSKA (reference sequence). In DNA, the CDR3 is TGCAGTGCTAGGACGGCAGCTAGCACAGATACGCAGTATTTT. Translated, it gives CSARTAASTDTQYF.

This sequence joins TRBV18 and TRBJ2-5; the match to TRBD2 covers 10 bases. Germline V lookup: CDR1 KGHSH, CDR2 LQKENI. The CDR3 consists of 16 residues. V dropped 5 bases and J dropped 6; count of bases not matched to a gene: 12. The DNA of the CDR3 is TGTGCCAGCTCAACAAGCCAGGCTAGCGGGAGAAAGACCCAGTACTTC. Its protein product is CASSTSQASGRKTQYF.